The subject of this entry is one T cell receptor (beta chain). Its cognate antigen is unknown. TCRdb processed the reads anew with MiXCR; each CDR3 protein has one entry. The table has more than 50,000 distinct CDR3 sequences, 55% to 65% seen once. V lost 1 base and J lost 8, with 12 bases in between. CDR1 is SGHTA and CDR2 is FQGNSA in the germline V gene. This CDR3 region has 13 residues. These data come from a study of type 1 regulatory T cells. Study as a whole: An in vitro protocol generated T-allo10, a Tr1-enriched, alloantigen-specific CD4 T cell product. Points from the study as a whole: Compared with non-Tr1 cells, Tr1 cells showed a narrower TCR repertoire.

The chain links TRBV7-2 to TRBJ2-7; D is unresolved. Sequencing was performed on cultured non-Tr1 T cells, either the whole culture or a sorted T cell fraction (not recorded which). The receptor was isolated from a human donor in good health. As DNA, the CDR3 is TGTGCCAGCAGCTTAGGGGGTCTGGGCAAGCAGTACTTC. Translation: CASSLGGLGKQYF.